This T cell receptor (beta chain) comes out of a study of control samples from healthy donors and cancer patients. The ends lost 3 bases at V and 7 bases at J; junction bases unmatched: 8. The CDR3 is 14 residues long. The germline V gene encodes CDR1 SGHAT and CDR2 FQNNGV. The data were produced by immunoSEQ multiplex PCR, yet TCRdb's version contains in-frame clones alone and is incomplete. Among a few hundred thousand clones, more than 80% were seen once, and the ten largest hold around 6.4%. The gene calls are TRBV11-2 and TRBJ2-7, with 8 bases that match TRBD1. Specimen: PBMCs. This clonotype originated in a man aged 35 to 55 with head and neck cancer. CDR3 region: CASSLDRASGEQYF. The CDR3 DNA reads TGTGCCAGCAGCTTGGACAGGGCCTCGGGAGAGCAGTACTTC.